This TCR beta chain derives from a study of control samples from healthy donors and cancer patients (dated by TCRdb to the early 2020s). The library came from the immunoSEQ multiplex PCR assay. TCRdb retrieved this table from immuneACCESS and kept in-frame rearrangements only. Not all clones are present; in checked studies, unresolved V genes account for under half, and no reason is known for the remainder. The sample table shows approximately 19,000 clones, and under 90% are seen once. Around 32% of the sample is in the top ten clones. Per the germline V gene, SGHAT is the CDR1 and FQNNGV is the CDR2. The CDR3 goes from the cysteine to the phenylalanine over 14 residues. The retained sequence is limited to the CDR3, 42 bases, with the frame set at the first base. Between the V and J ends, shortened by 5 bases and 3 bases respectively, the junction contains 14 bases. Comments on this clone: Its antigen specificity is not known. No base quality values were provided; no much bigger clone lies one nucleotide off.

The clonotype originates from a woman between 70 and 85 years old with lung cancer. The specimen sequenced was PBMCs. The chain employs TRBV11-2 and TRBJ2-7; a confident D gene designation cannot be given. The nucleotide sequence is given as TGTGCCAGCAGCCCTCGCAGTTCGGGCTACGAGCAGTACTTC. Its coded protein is CASSPRSSGYEQYF.